Each of the 20 T cell receptor beta chains below was sequenced from the same sample in a study of blood T cell repertoires in COVID-19 (dated by TCRdb to the early 2020s). The library was obtained by the immunoSEQ multiplex PCR assay. Not all clones reach the TCRdb copy of this immuneACCESS table, which keeps in-frame sequences only. Checked studies attribute under half of the gap to unresolved V genes and leave the rest unexplained. Counted in this sample were hundreds of thousands of clones; about 84% of them appeared once. The top ten hold approximately 8% of the sample. Sequencing was performed on peripheral blood. These receptors were obtained from a woman older than 75 with acute or convalescent COVID-19.

As concerns this clone: Distinct nucleotide sequences in the sample also encode this CDR3. The chain has TRBV28 and TRBJ1-5; TRBD1 is a possible D gene (6 bases). V was trimmed by 1 base and J by 2 bases, leaving 9 bases between them. This CDR3 region has 15 residues. The germline CDR1 and CDR2 sequences are MDHEN and SYDVKM. The DNA of the CDR3 is TGTGCCAGCAGTTTATTACAGGGAGGCAATCAGCCCCAGCATTTT. This translates into CASSLLQGGNQPQHF.

The CDR3 DNA reads TGTGCCAGCACCCGGGGGGTCTATGGCTACACCTTC. Protein product: CASTRGVYGYTF. V gene TRBV6-5 combines with J gene TRBJ1-2; possible D gene TRBD1, 5 bases. V was pared by 7 bases and J by 4 bases, with 10 bases between. The germline gives CDR1 MNHEY, CDR2 SVGAGI. The CDR3 has 12 residues.

This chain links TRBV14 with TRBJ1-3; 8 bases match TRBD1. Germline-derived CDR1 and CDR2 are SGHDN and FVKESK. V lost 0 bases and J lost 7; bases outside the gene matches: 8. The CDR3 is 16 residues long. The CDR3 loop is CASSQDRGRRRNTIYF. The CDR3 DNA reads as TGTGCCAGCAGCCAAGACAGGGGGCGGAGGCGCAACACCATATATTTT.

The rearrangement links TRBV6-5 to TRBJ1-4; 8 bases fit TRBD1. The V and J ends lost 6 bases and 6 bases, in that order; junction bases with no gene match: 6. Germline lookup yields CDR1 MNHEY and CDR2 SVGAGI. There are 14 residues in the CDR3. CDR3 amino acids: CASSRTGSDEKLFF. DNA of the CDR3: TGTGCCAGCAGCCGGACAGGGAGCGATGAAAAACTGTTTTTT.

Notes on this clone: Compared with germline, one end of the junction differs, possibly owing to a read error. V gene TRBV5-1 combines with J gene TRBJ2-1; TRBD2 is a possible D gene (6 bases). This CDR3 has 12 amino acids. The germline V gene has CDR1 SGHRS and CDR2 YFSETQ. CDR3 sequence reads: CTSSFLAREQFF. CDR3 in DNA: TGCACCAGCAGCTTTCTAGCGCGTGAGCAGTTCTTC.

The V gene is TRBV5-1, the J gene TRBJ2-7, with a tentative D call TRBD2 (6 bases). The V end lost 4 bases, the J end lost 7 bases, and 18 bases lay between the germline ends. Germline CDR1 reads SGHRS; CDR2 reads YFSETQ. The CDR3 extends over 14 amino acids. The CDR3 region has the DNA TGCGCCAGCAGCGACGGGACTGGACCACAAGAGCAGTACTTC. It specifies CASSDGTGPQEQYF.

The rearrangement joins TRBV7-6 to TRBJ2-7; 10 bases map to TRBD1. In germline, CDR1 is SGHVS, CDR2 FNYEAQ. The CDR3 loop spans 18 amino acids. With V trimmed by 0 bases and J by 4 bases, 12 bases remained unmatched. The chain's CDR3 is CASSLASLYGTGEYEQYF. CDR3 sequence (DNA): TGTGCCAGCAGCTTAGCTAGCCTCTACGGGACAGGGGAGTACGAGCAGTACTTC. The full variable domain, with the rest looked up from reference TRBV7-6 and TRBJ2-7, is GAGVSQSPRYKVTKRGQDVALRCDPISGHVSLYWYRQALGQGPEFLTYFNYEAQQDKSGLPNDRFSAERPEGSISTLTIQRTEQRDSAMYRCASSLASLYGTGEYEQYFGPGTRLTVT.

The J gene is TRBJ1-5, the V gene TRBV25-1; D not resolved. V dropped 1 base and J dropped 3 bases, with 13 bases sitting between them. The CDR3 totals 16 residues. In germline, CDR1 is MGHDK, CDR2 SYGVNS. CDR3 sequence: CASSESRGTYNQPQHF. The CDR3 DNA follows: TGTGCCAGCAGTGAATCACGGGGTACGTACAATCAGCCCCAGCATTTT.

This clone was seen a single time. This chain links TRBV27 with TRBJ1-6, with 8 bases fitting TRBD1. The V and J ends lost 6 bases and 9 bases, in that order; junction bases with no gene match: 7. This CDR3 contains 14 residues. CDR1 MNHEY and CDR2 SMNVEV come from the germline V gene (reference sequence). CDR3 nucleotide sequence: TGTGCCAGCAGGCGTACAGGGGGTGTTTCACCCCTCCACTTT. This gives the protein CASRRTGGVSPLHF.

The chain joins TRBV3-1 (or the pseudogene TRBV3-2) to TRBJ1-4, with D hard to call. Germline assignment: CDR1 LGHDT and CDR2 YNNKEL (reference sequence). The CDR3 covers 12 residues. Trimming removed 7 bases from V and 5 bases from J, with 8 bases in between. The CDR3 DNA follows: TGTGCCAGCAACGGAGGGAATGAAAAACTGTTTTTT. It codes for CASNGGNEKLFF.

As to this clone: Distinct nucleotide sequences in the sample also encode this CDR3. Written as DNA, the CDR3 is TGTGCCAGCAGCTCCGGGACTAGCGGGGGAAATGAGCAGTTCTTC. Translation gives CASSSGTSGGNEQFF. The genes are TRBV5-4 and TRBJ2-1; 14 bases fit TRBD2. In germline, CDR1 is SGHNT, CDR2 YYREEE (reference sequence). This CDR3 contains 15 residues. Trimming took 3 bases from V and 7 from J; bases not matched to a gene: 3.

The V and J genes are TRBV29-1 and TRBJ1-1; the D gene is possibly TRBD1 (5 bases). This CDR3 has 13 residues. Trimming removed 4 bases at V and 5 bases at J, with 14 bases between. Germline CDR1 reads SQVTM; CDR2 reads ANQGSEA. CDR3 DNA: TGCAGCGTTGCTGGGCAGGGTGAAACTGAAGCTTTCTTT. Translating it yields CSVAGQGETEAFF.

V usage is TRBV29-1 and J usage is TRBJ1-2, with D perhaps TRBD1 (5 bases). Germline CDR1 and CDR2: SQVTM and ANQGSEA. V lost 0 bases and J 14 bases, leaving 25 bases between the germline ends. The CDR3 loop spans 15 amino acids. The CDR3 DNA sequence: TGCAGCGTTGAAGAGGGGGGAGAGATGGGGAATGCCCGAACCTTC. The encoded protein is CSVEEGGEMGNARTF.

The chain employs TRBV5-1 and TRBJ2-7; TRBD1 agrees at 11 bases. CDR1 and CDR2 (germline): SGHRS, YFSETQ. Losses at the gene ends were 0 bases for V and 1 base for J; bases not matched to a gene: 3. The CDR3 consists of 16 residues. The CDR3 DNA follows: TGCGCCAGCAGCTTGGCTGGACAGGGGGCTTCCTACGAGCAGTACTTC. It translates to CASSLAGQGASYEQYF.

The chain joins TRBV6-1 to TRBJ1-5, with 10 bases that match TRBD1. J was trimmed by 2 bases and V by 3 bases; bases with no gene match: 7. There are 17 residues in the CDR3. CDR1 and CDR2 from the germline V gene are MNHNS and SASEGT. The CDR3 DNA reads TGTGCCAGCAGTGATAGTTTGGGGACAGGGGGCAATCAGCCCCAGCATTTT. Protein sequence: CASSDSLGTGGNQPQHF.

This clone has a count of ten or more. V gene TRBV13 combines with J gene TRBJ2-2; D not resolved. Trimming left V 1 base short and J 8 bases short, with 5 bases between. Germline V gene sequence: CDR1 PRHDT, CDR2 FYEKMQ (reference sequence). The CDR3 loop spans 12 amino acids. CDR3 in amino acids: CASSLALGELFF. CDR3 nucleotides: TGTGCCAGCAGCTTAGCTTTAGGGGAGCTGTTTTTT. The variable domain in full, completed from reference TRBV13 and TRBJ2-2, reads AAGVIQSPRHLIKEKRETATLKCYPIPRHDTVYWYQQGPGQDPQFLISFYEKMQSDKGSIPDRFSAQQFSDYHSELNMSSLELGDSALYFCASSLALGELFFGEGSRLTVL.

The chain uses TRBV7-3 and TRBJ2-3; tentative D call: TRBD1 (6 bases). Trimming removed 7 bases at V and 3 bases at J, with 14 bases between. Germline values: CDR1 SGHTA, CDR2 FQGTGA. This CDR3 region has 14 residues. The CDR3 DNA reads as TGTGCCAGCACCCCAGGGGCAGGGACAGATACGCAGTATTTT. It codes for CASTPGAGTDTQYF.

The rearrangement uses TRBV5-1 and TRBJ2-5; weak D call: TRBD1 (5 bases). The CDR3 is 14 residues long. The germline CDR1 and CDR2 sequences are SGHRS and YFSETQ. V lost 0 bases, J lost 5 bases, and 11 bases lay in between. CDR3 sequence: CASSLGGSRETQYF. As DNA, the CDR3 is TGCGCCAGCAGCTTGGGGGGCAGTAGGGAGACCCAGTACTTC.

The V gene is TRBV2, the J gene TRBJ1-6, with TRBD1 identical over 9 bases. The germline V gene has CDR1 SNHLY and CDR2 FYNNEI. Unmatched junction bases numbered 4, after V lost 6 bases and J lost 7 bases. The CDR3 length is 14 residues. The CDR3 loop reads CASRATGGNSPLHF. The CDR3 nucleotides read TGTGCCAGCAGGGCGACAGGGGGAAATTCACCCCTCCACTTT.

The genes are TRBV23-1 and TRBJ1-3; maybe TRBD1 (6 bases). TRBV23-1 is noted as an ORF with a role that remains uncertain. This CDR3 spans 17 amino acids. Trimming took 4 bases from V and 1 from J, leaving 17 bases between them. In nucleotides, the CDR3 is TGCGCCAGCAGTCCCAATCATCGGGGGGCTTCTGGAAACACCATATATTTT. Its translation: CASSPNHRGASGNTIYF.